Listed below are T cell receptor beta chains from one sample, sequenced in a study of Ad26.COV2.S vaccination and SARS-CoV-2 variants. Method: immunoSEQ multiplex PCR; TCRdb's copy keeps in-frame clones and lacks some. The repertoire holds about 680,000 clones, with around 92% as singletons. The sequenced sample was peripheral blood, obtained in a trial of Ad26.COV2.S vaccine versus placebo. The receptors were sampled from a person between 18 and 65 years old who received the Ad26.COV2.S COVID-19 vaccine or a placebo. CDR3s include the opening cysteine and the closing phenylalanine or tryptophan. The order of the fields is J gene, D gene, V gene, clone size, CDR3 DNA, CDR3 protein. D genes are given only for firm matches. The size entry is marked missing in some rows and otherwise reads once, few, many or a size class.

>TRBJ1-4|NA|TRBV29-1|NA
TGCAGCGCCCTCGCACAGGGTAATGAAAAACTGTTTTTT
CSALAQGNEKLFF
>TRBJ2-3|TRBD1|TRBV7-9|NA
TGTGCCAGCAGCTTAGAGGGGACAGGGGGCCCGTATTTT
CASSLEGTGGPYF
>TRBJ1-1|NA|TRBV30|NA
TGTGCCTGGAGTGAGGGGCGAGTCACTGAAGCTTTCTTT
CAWSEGRVTEAFF
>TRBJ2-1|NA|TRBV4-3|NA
TGCGCCAGCAGCCAAGTCCGCGGGGCAGGGGCTCTGAATGAGCAGTTCTTC
CASSQVRGAGALNEQFF
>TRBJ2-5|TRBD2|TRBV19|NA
TGTGCCAGTAGCCCTGCCAGCGGGGGGCCCCTCGAGACCCAGTACTTC
CASSPASGGPLETQYF
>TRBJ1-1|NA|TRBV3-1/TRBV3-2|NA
TGTGCCAGCAGCCAAGAGAGACGGGTGAACACTGAAGCTTTCTTT
CASSQERRVNTEAFF
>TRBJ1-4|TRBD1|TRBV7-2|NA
TGTGCCAGCAGCTTTATGGGACAGGGTGGTGAAAAACTGTTTTTT
CASSFMGQGGEKLFF
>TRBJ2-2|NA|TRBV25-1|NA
TGTGCCAGCAGTGAATACTACCGGTCCGGGGAGCTGTTTTTT
CASSEYYRSGELFF
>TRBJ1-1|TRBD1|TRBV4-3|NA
TGCGCCAGCAGCCAGAACGGACAGGGGTTTACTGAAGCTTTCTTT
CASSQNGQGFTEAFF
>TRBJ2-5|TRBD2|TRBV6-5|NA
TGTGCCAGCAGCAGGACTAGCGGATATCAAGAGACCCAGTACTTC
CASSRTSGYQETQYF
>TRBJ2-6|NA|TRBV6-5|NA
TGTGCCAGCAGCCGGGGCGGGGCCAACGTCCTGACTTTC
CASSRGGANVLTF
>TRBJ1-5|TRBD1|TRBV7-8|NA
TGTGCCAGCAGCCAAGCCGCCGGGACAGTGGGTAATAGCAATCAGCCCCAGCATTTT
CASSQAAGTVGNSNQPQHF
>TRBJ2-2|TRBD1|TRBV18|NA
TGTGCCAGCTCACCAGTGAACAGGGGATACACCGGGGAGCTGTTTTTT
CASSPVNRGYTGELFF
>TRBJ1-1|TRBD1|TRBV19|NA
TGTGCCAGTAGTATTACAGGGGACGGCACTGAAGCTTTCTTT
CASSITGDGTEAFF
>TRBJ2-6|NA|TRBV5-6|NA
TGTGCCAGCAGCTTAGGTGTTTCTGGGGCCAACGTCCTGACTTTC
CASSLGVSGANVLTF
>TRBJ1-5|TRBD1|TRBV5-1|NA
TGCGCCAGCAGCTTGGCGCCCGGGGACAGCCTTGGCAATCAGCCCCAGCATTTT
CASSLAPGDSLGNQPQHF
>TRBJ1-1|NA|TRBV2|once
TGTGCCAGCAGTGAAGCGCTTCGGGCAGTTGAAGCTTTCTTT
CASSEALRAVEAFF
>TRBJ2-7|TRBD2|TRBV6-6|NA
TGTGCCAGCAGGGGGGGACTAGCGGGCAACTACGAGCAGTACTTC
CASRGGLAGNYEQYF
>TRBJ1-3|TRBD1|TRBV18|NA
TGTGCCAGCTCACCTGACAGGGGATCTGGAAACACCATATATTTT
CASSPDRGSGNTIYF
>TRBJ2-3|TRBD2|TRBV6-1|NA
TGTGCCAGCAGTGAAGCGCCGGGACTAGCGGGAGGGCCAGATACGCAGTATTTT
CASSEAPGLAGGPDTQYF
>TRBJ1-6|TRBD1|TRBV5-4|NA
TGTGCCAGCAGCTTGCGACAGGGCGAGGGTTCACCCCTCCACTTT
CASSLRQGEGSPLHF
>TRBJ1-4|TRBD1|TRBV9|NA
TGTGCCAGCAGCCCGGGACAGCTCAATGAAAAACTGTTTTTT
CASSPGQLNEKLFF
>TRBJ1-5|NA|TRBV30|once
TGTGCCTGGAGTGCAGCGGGGGGAAGCAATCAGCCCCAGCATTTT
CAWSAAGGSNQPQHF
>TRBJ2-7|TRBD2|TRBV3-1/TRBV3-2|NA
TGTGCCAGCAGCCAGATGGGACTAGCCAAGCAGTACTTC
CASSQMGLAKQYF
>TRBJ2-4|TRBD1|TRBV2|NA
TGTGCCAGCAGTGAACTTAGGACAGGGGTATTAGCCAAAAACATTCAGTACTTC
CASSELRTGVLAKNIQYF
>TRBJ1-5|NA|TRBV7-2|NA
TGTGCCAGCAGCTTTAGGGGGAATCAGCCCCAGCATTTT
CASSFRGNQPQHF
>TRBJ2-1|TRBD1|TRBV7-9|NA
TGTGCCAGCAGCTTATCGGGACAGCTCTACAATGAGCAGTTCTTC
CASSLSGQLYNEQFF
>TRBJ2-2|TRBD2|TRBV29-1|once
TGCAGCGTAATACCGGGACTAGCAACCGGGGAGCTGTTTTTT
CSVIPGLATGELFF
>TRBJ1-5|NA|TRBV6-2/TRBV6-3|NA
TGTGCCAGCAGCATGAGGGTGAGGCAGCCCCAGCATTTT
CASSMRVRQPQHF
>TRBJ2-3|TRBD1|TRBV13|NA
TGTGCCAGCAGCTCCCGGGACAGGGGATTCACAGATACGCAGTATTTT
CASSSRDRGFTDTQYF
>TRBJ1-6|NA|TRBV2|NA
TGTGCCACCAGAACAGGTTCCTATAATTCACCCCTCCACTTT
CATRTGSYNSPLHF
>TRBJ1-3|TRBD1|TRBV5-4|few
TGTGCCAGCAGCCAACAGGGGTCCGGAAACACCATATATTTT
CASSQQGSGNTIYF
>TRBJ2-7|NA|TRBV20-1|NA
TGCAGTGCTGAGAACTCCTACGAGCAGTACTTC
CSAENSYEQYF
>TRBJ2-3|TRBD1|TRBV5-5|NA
TGTGCCAGCAGCTTGTCAGGGGGTCCAGATACGCAGTATTTT
CASSLSGGPDTQYF
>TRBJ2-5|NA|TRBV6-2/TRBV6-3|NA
TGTGCCAGCAGTTACGGGCAGGGAACGCAAGAGACCCAGTACTTC
CASSYGQGTQETQYF
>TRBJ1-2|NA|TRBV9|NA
TGTGCCAGCAGCGCCGGGGGGCCTGGCTACACCTTC
CASSAGGPGYTF
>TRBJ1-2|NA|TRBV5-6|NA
TGTGCCAGCAGCTTTGGGGGAGGCTATGGCTACACCTTC
CASSFGGGYGYTF
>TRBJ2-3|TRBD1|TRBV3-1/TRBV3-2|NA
TGTGCCAGCAGCCAAGAACGGGCAGGGGGCCGGAATACGCAGTATTTT
CASSQERAGGRNTQYF
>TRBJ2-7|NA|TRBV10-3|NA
TGTGCCATCAGTGACGGCGCGGCAGGTGAGCAGTACTTC
CAISDGAAGEQYF
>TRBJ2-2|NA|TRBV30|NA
TGTGCCTGGAGTGGGGCTAGCAGGACCGGGGAGCTGTTTTTT
CAWSGASRTGELFF
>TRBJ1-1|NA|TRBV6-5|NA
TGTGCCAGCAGTCACAGGGTGGGAACTGAAGCTTTCTTT
CASSHRVGTEAFF
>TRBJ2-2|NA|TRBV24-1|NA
TGTGCCACCAGTGATTCAACTAGCAGGCCCACCGGGGAGCTGTTTTTT
CATSDSTSRPTGELFF